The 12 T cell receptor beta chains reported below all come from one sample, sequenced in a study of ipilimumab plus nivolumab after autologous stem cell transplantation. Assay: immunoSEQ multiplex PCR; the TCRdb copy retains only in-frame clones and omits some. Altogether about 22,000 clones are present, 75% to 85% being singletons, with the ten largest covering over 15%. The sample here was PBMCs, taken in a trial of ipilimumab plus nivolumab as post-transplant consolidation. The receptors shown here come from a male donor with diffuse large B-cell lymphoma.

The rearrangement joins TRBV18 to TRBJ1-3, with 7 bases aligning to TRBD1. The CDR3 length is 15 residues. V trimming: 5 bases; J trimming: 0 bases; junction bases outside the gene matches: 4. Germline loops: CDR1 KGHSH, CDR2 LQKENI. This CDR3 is CASSTGQSSGNTIYF. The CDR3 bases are TGTGCCAGCTCAACGGGACAGAGCTCTGGAAACACCATATATTTT.

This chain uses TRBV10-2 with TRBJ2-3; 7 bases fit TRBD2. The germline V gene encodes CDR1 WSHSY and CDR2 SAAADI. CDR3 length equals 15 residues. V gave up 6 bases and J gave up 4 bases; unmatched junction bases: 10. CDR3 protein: CASRETSSIPDTQYF. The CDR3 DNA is TGCGCCAGCAGAGAGACTAGCTCGATCCCAGATACGCAGTATTTT.

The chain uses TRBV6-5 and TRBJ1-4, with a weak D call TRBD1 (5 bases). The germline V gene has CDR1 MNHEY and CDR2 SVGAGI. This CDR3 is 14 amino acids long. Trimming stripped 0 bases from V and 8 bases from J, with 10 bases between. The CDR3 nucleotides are TGTGCCAGCAGTTACTCGGGACCCCCAGAAAAACTGTTTTTT. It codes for CASSYSGPPEKLFF.

CDR3 DNA: TGTGCCAGCAACAGGAATAGACAGCAATATCAGCCCCAGCATTTT. It is translated as CASNRNRQQYQPQHF. This sequence joins TRBV6-1 and TRBJ1-5, with D possibly TRBD1 on 5 matching bases. V gave up 7 bases and J gave up 5 bases, with 18 bases separating them. The CDR3 sequence is 15 residues long. In germline, CDR1 is MNHNS, CDR2 SASEGT.

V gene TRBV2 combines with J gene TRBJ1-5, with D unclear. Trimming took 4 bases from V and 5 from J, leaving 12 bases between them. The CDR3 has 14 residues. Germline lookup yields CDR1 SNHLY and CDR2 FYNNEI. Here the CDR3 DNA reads TGTGCCAGCAGTGGAGGAGCCTGGGATCAGCCCCAGCATTTT. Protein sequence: CASSGGAWDQPQHF.

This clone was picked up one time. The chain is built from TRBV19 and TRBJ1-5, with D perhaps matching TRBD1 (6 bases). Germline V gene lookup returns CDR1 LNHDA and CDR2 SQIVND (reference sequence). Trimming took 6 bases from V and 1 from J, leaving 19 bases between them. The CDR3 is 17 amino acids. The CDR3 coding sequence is TGTGCCAGTAGCGGGCAATTGGACAGCCCAAGCAATCAGCCCCAGCATTTT. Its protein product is CASSGQLDSPSNQPQHF.

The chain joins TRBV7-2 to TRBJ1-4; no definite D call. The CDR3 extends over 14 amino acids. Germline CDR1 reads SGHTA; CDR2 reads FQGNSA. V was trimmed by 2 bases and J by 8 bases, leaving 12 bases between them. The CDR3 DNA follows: TGTGCCAGCAGCTTATACGGGGTGCGGGAAAAACTGTTTTTT. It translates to CASSLYGVREKLFF.

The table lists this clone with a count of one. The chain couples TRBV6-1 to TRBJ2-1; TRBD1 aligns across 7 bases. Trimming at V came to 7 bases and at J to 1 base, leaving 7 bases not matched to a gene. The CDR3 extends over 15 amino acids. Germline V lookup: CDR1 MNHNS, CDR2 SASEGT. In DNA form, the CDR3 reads TGTGCCAGCATTCACAGGGGAAGTTCCTACAATGAGCAGTTCTTC. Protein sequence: CASIHRGSSYNEQFF.

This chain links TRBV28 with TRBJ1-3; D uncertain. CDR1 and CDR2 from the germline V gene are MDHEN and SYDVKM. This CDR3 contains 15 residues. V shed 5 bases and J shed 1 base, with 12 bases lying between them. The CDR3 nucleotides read TGTGCCAGCAGTCTAAGAGGAGCATCTGGAAACACCATATATTTT. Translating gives CASSLRGASGNTIYF.

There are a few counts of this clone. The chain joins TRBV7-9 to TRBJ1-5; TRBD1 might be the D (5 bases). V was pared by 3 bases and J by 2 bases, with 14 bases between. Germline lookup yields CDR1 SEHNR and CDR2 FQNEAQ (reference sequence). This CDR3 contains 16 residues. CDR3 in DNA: TGTGCCAGCAGCTTGGGGCTGGGGGGGGGCAATCAGCCCCAGCATTTT. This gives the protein CASSLGLGGGNQPQHF.

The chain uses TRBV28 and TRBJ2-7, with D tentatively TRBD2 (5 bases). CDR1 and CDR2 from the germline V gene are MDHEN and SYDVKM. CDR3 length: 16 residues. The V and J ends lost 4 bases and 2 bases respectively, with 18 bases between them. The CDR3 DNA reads TGTGCCAGCAGTTCGGACCGCGAACTACTAGCCTACGAGCAGTACTTC. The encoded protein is CASSSDRELLAYEQYF. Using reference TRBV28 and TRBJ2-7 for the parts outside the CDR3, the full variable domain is DVKVTQSSRYLVKRTGEKVFLECVQDMDHENMFWYRQDPGLGLRLIYFSYDVKMKEKGDIPEGYSVSREKKERFSLILESASTNQTSMYLCASSSDRELLAYEQYFGPGTRLTVT.

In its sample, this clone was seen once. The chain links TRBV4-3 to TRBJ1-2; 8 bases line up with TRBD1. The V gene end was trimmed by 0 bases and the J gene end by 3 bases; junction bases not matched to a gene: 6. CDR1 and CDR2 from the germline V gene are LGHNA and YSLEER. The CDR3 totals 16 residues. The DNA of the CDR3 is TGCGCCAGCAGCCAAGAGGCAGGGGGCTTGTACTATGGCTACACCTTC. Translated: CASSQEAGGLYYGYTF.